Below are 20 T cell receptor beta chains sequenced from a single sample in a study of OX40 agonist ivuxolimab in advanced cancers. The method was immunoSEQ multiplex PCR; TCRdb's version includes in-frame clones alone and lacks a portion of them. The sample records 60,000 to 65,000 clones, under 95% being singletons. The source material was CD4+ or CD8+ T cells sorted from blood, sampled in a trial of the OX40 agonist ivuxolimab. These receptor sequences come from an adult with an advanced solid tumor such as melanoma, head and neck, liver or kidney cancer.

The V call is TRBV2, the J call TRBJ2-2, with 9 bases aligning to TRBD1. CDR3 size: 17 residues. The germline V gene encodes CDR1 SNHLY and CDR2 FYNNEI. Trimming took 6 bases from V and 5 from J; bases not matched to a gene: 13. The CDR3 spells CASSVTGGGGTTGELFF. CDR3 DNA: TGTGCCAGCAGCGTGACAGGGGGGGGTGGGACTACCGGGGAGCTGTTTTTT.

This sequence joins TRBV5-1 and TRBJ1-4; D ambiguous. Looked up from germline, CDR1 is SGHRS and CDR2 is YFSETQ. The CDR3 sequence is 14 residues long. The ends were cut back, 2 bases at V and 7 bases at J, with 12 bases in the middle. This chain's CDR3 is CASSFAADGEKLFF. The CDR3 DNA reads as TGCGCCAGCAGCTTTGCAGCGGATGGTGAAAAACTGTTTTTT. Looking up the rest from reference TRBV5-1 and TRBJ1-4 gives the full variable domain: KAGVTQTPRYLIKTRGQQVTLSCSPISGHRSVSWYQQTPGQGLQFLFEYFSETQRNKGNFPGRFSGRQFSNSRSEMNVSTLELGDSALYLCASSFAADGEKLFFGSGTQLSVL.

The chain recombines TRBV6-5 with TRBJ2-5; 7 positions agree with TRBD2. Germline-derived CDR1 and CDR2 are MNHEY and SVGAGI. Germline trimming cut 4 bases from V and 4 bases from J; bases unmatched to any gene: 9. The CDR3 runs 15 residues. The CDR3, as DNA: TGTGCCAGCAGTTTGCTCGGGGGGTGGGGAGAGACCCAGTACTTC. Translating gives CASSLLGGWGETQYF.

The rearrangement uses TRBV6-1 and TRBJ1-2, with D perhaps TRBD1 (5 bases). Germline V gene data show CDR1 as MNHNS and CDR2 as SASEGT. The CDR3 covers 16 residues. Deletions cut 3 bases from V and 7 bases from J, with 21 bases between. The CDR3 DNA follows: TGTGCCAGCAGTGACGCCCGGGACCTTACTACGGGTGGCTACACCTTC. Translation: CASSDARDLTTGGYTF.

This clone showed up just a few times. This sequence joins TRBV19 and TRBJ1-2, with D unclear. Germline V CDR1 and CDR2: LNHDA, SQIVND (reference sequence). The CDR3 extends over 12 amino acids. With 4 bases removed from V and 8 bases from J, the gap between germline ends came to 11 bases. In nucleotides, the CDR3 is TGTGCCAGTAGTACCCTTAATGGGGGCTACACCTTC. This translates into CASSTLNGGYTF. The whole variable domain, filled in from reference TRBV19 and TRBJ1-2, reads DGGITQSPKYLFRKEGQNVTLSCEQNLNHDAMYWYRQDPGQGLRLIYYSQIVNDFQKGDIAEGYSVSREKKESFPLTVTSAQKNPTAFYLCASSTLNGGYTFGSGTRLTVV.

The gene calls are TRBV5-1 and TRBJ2-3; maybe TRBD2 (6 bases). The CDR3 has 13 amino acids. Germline CDR1 SGHRS, CDR2 YFSETQ. V lost 4 bases and J 11 bases, leaving 17 bases between the germline ends. The CDR3 protein is CASSLFTGDGQYF. The CDR3 nucleotides are TGCGCCAGCAGCCTGTTTACGGGAGATGGGCAGTATTTT.

This sequence joins TRBV27 and TRBJ1-5; D is possibly TRBD1 (6 bases). The CDR3 is 16 residues long. Germline values: CDR1 MNHEY, CDR2 SMNVEV (reference sequence). With 5 bases removed from V and 0 bases from J, the gap between germline ends came to 14 bases. Here the CDR3 reads CASSPGDTFSNQPQHF. DNA for the CDR3: TGTGCCAGCAGTCCAGGGGACACTTTTAGCAATCAGCCCCAGCATTTT.

This clone came up once. The chain uses TRBV10-2 and TRBJ1-5; possibly TRBD1 for D (5 bases). The CDR3 has 13 amino acids. CDR1 and CDR2 (germline): WSHSY, SAAADI. V was clipped by 8 bases and J by 5 bases, with 13 bases between them. CDR3 coding DNA: TGCGCCAGCGACCAAGCAGGGTATCAGCCCCAGCATTTT. This translates into CASDQAGYQPQHF.

The rearrangement uses TRBV18 and TRBJ2-5; D unresolved. Germline V gene lookup returns CDR1 KGHSH and CDR2 LQKENI. The length of the CDR3 is 12 residues. V shed 3 bases and J shed 5 bases, with 7 bases lying between them. The CDR3 protein is CASSPRRETQYF. For the CDR3, the DNA is TGTGCCAGCTCACCTAGACGGGAGACCCAGTACTTC.

The rearrangement joins TRBV2 to TRBJ2-3; 14 bases fit TRBD2. V was pared by 5 bases and J by 3 bases, with 16 bases of the junction left unmatched. CDR1 and CDR2 (germline): SNHLY, FYNNEI. CDR3 length equals 20 residues. This chain's CDR3 is CASSIIGTATSGRATDTQYF. CDR3 DNA: TGTGCCAGCAGTATAATCGGGACAGCGACTAGCGGGAGGGCGACAGATACGCAGTATTTT.

The V and J genes are TRBV6-4 and TRBJ1-1; 10 bases fit TRBD1. V lost 2 bases, J lost 4 bases, and 4 bases stayed unmatched. The CDR3 covers 15 residues. Per germline, CDR1 MRHNA and CDR2 SNTAGT. The CDR3 nucleotides are TGTGCCAGCAGTGACACCCGACAGGGGGCCACTGAAGCTTTCTTT. Amino acids: CASSDTRQGATEAFF.

The chain joins TRBV18 to TRBJ1-1; TRBD1 might be the D (5 bases). V gave up 2 bases and J gave up 0 bases, with 13 bases separating them. Germline V gives CDR1 KGHSH, CDR2 LQKENI. The CDR3 is made up of 16 amino acids. CDR3 in amino acids: CASSPNRQTMNTEAFF. For the CDR3, the DNA is TGTGCCAGCTCACCAAACCGACAGACAATGAACACTGAAGCTTTCTTT.

This chain uses TRBV19 with TRBJ2-1, with 9 bases identical to TRBD2. Germline-derived CDR1 and CDR2 are LNHDA and SQIVND (reference sequence). Trimming took 4 bases from V and 2 from J; bases not matched to a gene: 3. The CDR3 has 15 amino acids. For the CDR3, the DNA is TGTGCCAGTAGTAGCGGGAGGGCTCCCTACAATGAGCAGTTCTTC. Encoded protein: CASSSGRAPYNEQFF.

This clone was observed a few times. This chain links TRBV11-2 with TRBJ2-7; D is unclear. This CDR3 comprises 11 residues. The V end was cut by 4 bases, the J end by 3 bases, with 4 bases between. From germline, CDR1 is SGHAT and CDR2 FQNNGV. CDR3 loop: CASSSGYEQYF. The CDR3 nucleotides are TGTGCCAGCAGCTCAGGCTACGAGCAGTACTTC. The full variable domain, rest sourced from reference TRBV11-2 and TRBJ2-7, is EAGVAQSPRYKIIEKRQSVAFWCNPISGHATLYWYQQILGQGPKLLIQFQNNGVVDDSQLPKDRFSAERLKGVDSTLKIQPAKLEDSAVYLCASSSGYEQYFGPGTRLTVT.

Only a few counts were recorded for this clone. The rearrangement links TRBV6-5 to TRBJ2-1; TRBD2 matches 9 bases. V dropped 4 bases and J dropped 9; count of bases not matched to a gene: 13. The CDR3 contains 16 residues. Germline-derived CDR1 and CDR2 are MNHEY and SVGAGI. CDR3 nucleotides: TGTGCCAGCAGTTCCCTAGCGGGGATAAAGGAGGGTGAGCAGTTCTTC. It translates to CASSSLAGIKEGEQFF.

This chain joins TRBV19 and TRBJ2-2; 9 bases fit TRBD2. The CDR3 length is 16 residues. V was clipped by 5 bases and J by 4 bases; unmatched bases: 8. CDR1 LNHDA and CDR2 SQIVND come from the germline V gene (reference sequence). CDR3 sequence (DNA): TGTGCCAGTAGTTCATCCGGCGGGAGGGTCACCGGGGAGCTGTTTTTT. Its translation: CASSSSGGRVTGELFF.

V is TRBV6-1 and J is TRBJ1-2; D ambiguous. The CDR3 spans 10 residues. Germline V gene data show CDR1 as MNHNS and CDR2 as SASEGT. Trimming left V 6 bases short and J 5 bases short, with 4 bases between. CDR3 nucleotide sequence: TGTGCCAGCAGCAATTATGGCTACACCTTC. This encodes CASSNYGYTF.

This sequence joins TRBV5-5 and TRBJ2-3, with D maybe TRBD1 (6 bases). This CDR3 is built from 13 residues. With 7 bases removed from V and 4 bases from J, the gap between germline ends came to 13 bases. The V gene's germline CDR1 is SGHKS and CDR2 YYEKEE (reference sequence). CDR3 bases: TGTGCCAGCCTAGAACAGGGAGCAGATACGCAGTATTTT. Protein: CASLEQGADTQYF.

The V call is TRBV2, the J call TRBJ2-4, with TRBD1 as a possible D gene (6 bases). CDR3 length: 16 residues. The V end lost 6 bases, the J end lost 3 bases, and 18 bases lay between the germline ends. The germline V gene encodes CDR1 SNHLY and CDR2 FYNNEI. The CDR3 reads CASRDIRGFGKNIQYF. CDR3 DNA: TGTGCCAGCAGAGACATAAGGGGGTTCGGCAAAAACATTCAGTACTTC. The whole variable domain, filled in from reference TRBV2 and TRBJ2-4, reads EPEVTQTPSHQVTQMGQEVILRCVPISNHLYFYWYRQILGQKVEFLVSFYNNEISEKSEIFDDQFSVERPDGSNFTLKIRSTKLEDSAMYFCASRDIRGFGKNIQYFGAGTRLSVL.

The genes are TRBV6-5 and TRBJ1-2; D ambiguous. The CDR3 extends over 13 amino acids. The ends were cut back, 0 bases at V and 10 bases at J, with 12 bases in the middle. Germline V gene data show CDR1 as MNHEY and CDR2 as SVGAGI. The CDR3 sequence: CASSYSSGTLYTF. The CDR3 nucleotides read TGTGCCAGCAGTTACTCGAGCGGTACCCTCTACACCTTC.